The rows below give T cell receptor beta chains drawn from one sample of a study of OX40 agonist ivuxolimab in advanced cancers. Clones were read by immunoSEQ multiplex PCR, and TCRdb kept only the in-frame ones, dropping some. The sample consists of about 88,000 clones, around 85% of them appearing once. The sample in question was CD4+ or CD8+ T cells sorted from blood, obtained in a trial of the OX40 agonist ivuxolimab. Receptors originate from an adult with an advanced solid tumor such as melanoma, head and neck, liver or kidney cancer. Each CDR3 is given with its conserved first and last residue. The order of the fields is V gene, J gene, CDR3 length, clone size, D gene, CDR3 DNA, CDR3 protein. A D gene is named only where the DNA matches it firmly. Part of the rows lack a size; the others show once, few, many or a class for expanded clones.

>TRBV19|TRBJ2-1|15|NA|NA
TGTGCCAGTAGTGGGGTGGGGAGAAAAGGGAATGAGCAGTTCTTC
CASSGVGRKGNEQFF
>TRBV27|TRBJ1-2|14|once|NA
TGTGCCAGCAGCCCCCGGTCCTTGGCATATGGCTACACCTTC
CASSPRSLAYGYTF
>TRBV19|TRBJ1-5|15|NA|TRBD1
TGTGCCAGTAGTAGGAACAACAGGGGGGGACAGCCCCAGCATTTT
CASSRNNRGGQPQHF
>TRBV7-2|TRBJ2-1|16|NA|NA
TGTGCCAGCAGCTTAGGTTCTGGCGGGGTCTACAATGAGCAGTTCTTC
CASSLGSGGVYNEQFF
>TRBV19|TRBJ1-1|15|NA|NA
TGTGCCAGTAGTATAGTTCCGAGGGGAGGAACTGAAGCTTTCTTT
CASSIVPRGGTEAFF
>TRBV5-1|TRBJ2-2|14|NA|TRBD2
TGCGCCAGCAGCTTGGGCGCGGGGGCCGGGGAGCTGTTTTTT
CASSLGAGAGELFF
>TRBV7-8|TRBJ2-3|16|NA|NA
TGTGCCAGCAGAATCGGTTCTAGCTGGGCCACAGATACGCAGTATTTT
CASRIGSSWATDTQYF
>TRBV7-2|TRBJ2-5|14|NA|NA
TGTGCCAGCAGCTCTGCGGGACTCCAAGAGACCCAGTACTTC
CASSSAGLQETQYF
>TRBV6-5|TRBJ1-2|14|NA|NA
TGTGCCAGCTTTAACATCAACTCCCCCTCCGGCTACACCTTC
CASFNINSPSGYTF
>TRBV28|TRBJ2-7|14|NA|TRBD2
TGTGCCAGCAGTCTAGCGGGCGGGTCCTACGAGCAGTACTTC
CASSLAGGSYEQYF
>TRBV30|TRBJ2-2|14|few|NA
TGTGCCTGGAGTGTATTCCTAGGCACCGGGGAGCTGTTTTTT
CAWSVFLGTGELFF
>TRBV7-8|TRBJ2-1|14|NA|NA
TGTGCCAGCAGCTTAGCGGGACCCTCCATTCATCAGTTCTTC
CASSLAGPSIHQFF
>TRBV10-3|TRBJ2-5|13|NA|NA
TGTGCCATCAGTGGAAACAGCCAAGAGACCCAGTACTTC
CAISGNSQETQYF
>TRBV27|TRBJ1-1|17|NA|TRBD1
TGTGCCAGCAGTGGGACAGGGCGGGCGAGAATTGAACCTACAGCTTTCTTT
CASSGTGRARIEPTAFF
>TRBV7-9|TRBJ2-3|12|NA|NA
TGTGCCAGCAGCCCCCAAACAGATACGCAGTATTTT
CASSPQTDTQYF
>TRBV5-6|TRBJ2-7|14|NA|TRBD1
TGTGCCAGCAGCACGGGACAGGGGAGTGGCGAGCAGTACTTC
CASSTGQGSGEQYF
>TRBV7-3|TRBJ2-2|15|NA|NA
TGTGCCAGCAGCTTAGCTCGCGGGGTCACCGGGGAGCTGTTTTTT
CASSLARGVTGELFF
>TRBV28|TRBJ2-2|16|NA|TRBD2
TGTGCCAGCAGTATCGGGGGGGCCATGAACACCGGGGAGCTGTTTTTT
CASSIGGAMNTGELFF
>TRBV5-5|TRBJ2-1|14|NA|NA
TGTGCCAGCAGCTACAGAAGCTCCTACAATGAGCAGTTCTTC
CASSYRSSYNEQFF
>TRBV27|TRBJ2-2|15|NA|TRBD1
TGTGCCAGCAGAGGACAGGGTAGGAACACCGGGGAGCTGTTTTTT
CASRGQGRNTGELFF
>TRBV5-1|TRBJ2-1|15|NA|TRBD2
TGCGCCAGCAGCTTGGTCGGCGGGAGGGGCTCAGAGCAGTTCTTC
CASSLVGGRGSEQFF
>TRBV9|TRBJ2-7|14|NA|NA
TGTGCCAGCAGCCCGGTGGGCCAGGGCTACGAGCAGTACTTC
CASSPVGQGYEQYF
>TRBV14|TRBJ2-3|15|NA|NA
TGTGCCAGCAGCCAAAGGCAGCGGAGCACAGATACGCAGTATTTT
CASSQRQRSTDTQYF
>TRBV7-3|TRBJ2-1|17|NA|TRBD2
TGTGCCAGCAGCTCCAATATCGCGGGAGCGTACGACAATGAGCAGTTCTTC
CASSSNIAGAYDNEQFF
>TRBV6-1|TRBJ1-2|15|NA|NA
TGTGCCAGCAGTGAAGGACAGGCGATGAACTATGGCTACACCTTC
CASSEGQAMNYGYTF
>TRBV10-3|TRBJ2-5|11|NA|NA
TGTGCCATCGGACGGGGAGAGACCCAGTACTTC
CAIGRGETQYF
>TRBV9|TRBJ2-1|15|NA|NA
TGTGCCAGCAGCGTAGAAGGGGGACACTACAATGAGCAGTTCTTC
CASSVEGGHYNEQFF
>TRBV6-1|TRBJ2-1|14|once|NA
TGTGCCAGCAGTGTGGACTTCTCCTACAATGAGCAGTTCTTC
CASSVDFSYNEQFF
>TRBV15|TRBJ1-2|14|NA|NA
TGTGCCACCAGCAGAGATCAAGGCGACTATGGCTACACCTTC
CATSRDQGDYGYTF
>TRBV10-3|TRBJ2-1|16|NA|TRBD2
TGTGCCATCAGTAAAGTACTAGCGGGTAGGGACAATGAGCAGTTCTTC
CAISKVLAGRDNEQFF
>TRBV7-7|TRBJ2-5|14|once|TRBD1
TGTGCTAGCAGCGACCGGGACAGGGTAGAGACCCAGTACTTC
CASSDRDRVETQYF
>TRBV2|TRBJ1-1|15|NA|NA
TGTGCCAGCAGTCTCTGGAGGGCGATGAACACTGAAGCTTTCTTT
CASSLWRAMNTEAFF